These 24 T cell receptor beta chains share one sample of origin, sequenced in a study of blood T cell repertoires in COVID-19. Repertoires were generated with immunoSEQ multiplex PCR, while TCRdb's copy carries only in-frame clones and drops some. The sample contains 330,000 or so clones, about 87% of which appear only once. Sequencing input: peripheral blood. Every receptor here comes from a man aged 25 to 45 with COVID-19, enrolled during active disease.

This sequence joins TRBV6-5 and TRBJ1-1; possible D gene TRBD1, 6 bases. Per the germline V gene, CDR1 is MNHEY and CDR2 is SVGAGI. Deletions cut 7 bases from V and 11 bases from J, with 20 bases between. The CDR3 contains 13 residues. The CDR3 nucleotides are TGTGCCAGCAATACAGGGATCGCTACGGCTGCTTTCTTT. Translation gives CASNTGIATAAFF.

The chain recombines TRBV10-3 with TRBJ1-3; D gene uncertain. The germline V and J ends were trimmed by 10 bases and 0 bases, with 10 bases remaining between them. CDR1 ENHRY and CDR2 SYGVKD come from the germline V gene. The CDR3 length is 13 residues. The CDR3 DNA reads TGTGCCACCGGCGGGTCCTCTGGAAACACCATATATTTT. Its translation: CATGGSSGNTIYF.

This sequence joins TRBV15 and TRBJ2-6; the match to TRBD1 covers 7 bases. This CDR3 region has 18 residues. Germline V lookup: CDR1 LNHNV, CDR2 YYDKDF (reference sequence). J lost 0 bases, V lost 0 bases, and 5 bases had no gene match. CDR3 nucleotide sequence: TGTGCCACCAGCAGAGAAAGGACAGGAGACTCTGGGGCCAACGTCCTGACTTTC. Translation: CATSRERTGDSGANVLTF.

This rearrangement joins TRBV5-4 to TRBJ2-5; 7 nucleotides align to TRBD1. V shed 5 bases and J 3 bases; nucleotides not matched to a gene: 7. CDR1 is SGHNT and CDR2 is YYREEE in the germline V gene (reference sequence). This CDR3 region has 14 residues. The CDR3: CASRRGQPEETQYF. The CDR3 DNA reads TGTGCCAGCAGACGGGGACAGCCAGAAGAGACCCAGTACTTC. Filled out from reference TRBV5-4 and TRBJ2-5, the complete variable domain reads ETGVTQSPTHLIKTRGQQVTLRCSSQSGHNTVSWYQQALGQGPQFIFQYYREEENGRGNFPPRFSGLQFPNYSSELNVNALELDDSALYLCASRRGQPEETQYFGPGTRLLVL.

V usage is TRBV6-5 and J usage is TRBJ2-7; the match to TRBD1 covers 9 bases. With V trimmed by 4 bases and J by 2 bases, 6 bases remained unmatched. CDR3 length: 15 amino acids. From germline, CDR1 is MNHEY and CDR2 SVGAGI. The CDR3 region is CASSSRQGGAYEQYF. As DNA, the CDR3 is TGTGCCAGCAGTTCACGACAGGGGGGAGCCTACGAGCAGTACTTC.

The V call is TRBV10-3, the J call TRBJ1-3; TRBD1 matches at 10 bases. V was pared by 7 bases and J by 0 bases, with 9 bases of the junction left unmatched. This CDR3 is 17 amino acids long. Germline assignment: CDR1 ENHRY and CDR2 SYGVKD. Here the CDR3 reads CAITPGQGLSSGNTIYF. Written as DNA, the CDR3 is TGTGCCATCACCCCGGGACAGGGGCTTTCCTCTGGAAACACCATATATTTT.

The chain recombines TRBV6-5 with TRBJ1-4, with TRBD1 matching over 7 bases. V gave up 6 bases and J gave up 8 bases; unmatched junction bases: 12. This CDR3 region has 15 residues. The V gene's germline CDR1 is MNHEY and CDR2 SVGAGI. CDR3 sequence: CASRKGQLITEKLFF. CDR3 DNA sequence: TGTGCCAGCAGAAAGGGACAGCTCATAACCGAAAAACTGTTTTTT.

Notes on this clone: A read error may explain this, as a much larger clone is one base away. The chain uses TRBV11-2 and TRBJ2-7, with 9 bases fitting TRBD1. Germline loops: CDR1 SGHAT, CDR2 FQNNGV. The CDR3 sequence is 14 residues long. Trimming took 3 bases from V and 2 from J; bases not matched to a gene: 2. CDR3: CASSFGTGTYEQYF. The CDR3 DNA sequence: TGTGCCAGCAGCTTCGGGACAGGGACCTACGAGCAGTACTTC.

The rearrangement joins TRBV7-2 to TRBJ2-1; the match to TRBD2 covers 11 bases. The ends lost 5 bases at V and 5 bases at J; junction bases unmatched: 17. This CDR3 has 19 residues. Germline loops: CDR1 SGHTA, CDR2 FQGNSA. CDR3 amino acids: CASSPKPLAGGPGNNEQFF. The CDR3 bases are TGTGCCAGCAGCCCAAAACCGTTAGCGGGAGGGCCTGGAAACAATGAGCAGTTCTTC.

This rearrangement joins TRBV30 to TRBJ1-6, with 7 bases aligning to TRBD1. V lost 8 bases and J lost 1; bases outside the gene matches: 14. Germline CDR1 and CDR2: GTSNPN and SVGIG (reference sequence). The CDR3 loop spans 17 amino acids. The DNA for the CDR3 is TGTGCCCTTTACAGGGGCTCACTGGGGTCCTATAATTCACCCCTCCACTTT. It yields the protein CALYRGSLGSYNSPLHF.

This chain uses TRBV18 with TRBJ2-7; D is possibly TRBD1 (5 bases). The CDR3 runs 15 residues. Germline CDR1 reads KGHSH; CDR2 reads LQKENI. V shed 2 bases and J shed 5 bases, with 16 bases lying between them. CDR3 nucleotide sequence: TGTGCCAGCTCACCAGTGGACATAATGATCCACGAGCAGTACTTC. It specifies CASSPVDIMIHEQYF.

The chain uses TRBV11-2 and TRBJ2-1; TRBD2 aligns across 8 bases. V shed 1 base and J 2 bases; nucleotides not matched to a gene: 10. The germline gives CDR1 SGHAT, CDR2 FQNNGV. The CDR3 has 18 amino acids. CDR3 sequence reads: CASSLVTSGYNTYNEQFF. The CDR3 coding sequence is TGTGCCAGCAGCTTAGTTACTAGCGGATATAATACCTACAATGAGCAGTTCTTC.

The chain joins TRBV6-5 to TRBJ1-1; 7 bases are shared with TRBD1. Looked up from germline, CDR1 is MNHEY and CDR2 is SVGAGI. The CDR3 totals 14 residues. J gave up 11 bases and V 5 bases, and 14 bases lay outside the gene matches. The CDR3 loop reads CASSPRAIEGAAFF. Here the CDR3 DNA reads TGTGCCAGCAGTCCACGCGCAATTGAGGGGGCGGCTTTCTTT.

The chain carries TRBV11-2 and TRBJ2-7, with D perhaps TRBD2 (5 bases). The CDR3 covers 15 residues. Germline CDR1 SGHAT, CDR2 FQNNGV. The V gene lost 5 bases and the J gene lost 0 bases, with 14 bases spanning the gap. The chain's CDR3 is CASSPVPDYSYEQYF. The CDR3 region has the DNA TGTGCCAGCAGCCCAGTACCCGACTACTCCTACGAGCAGTACTTC.

The chain employs TRBV7-2 and TRBJ2-5, with 7 bases lining up with TRBD2. There are 16 residues in the CDR3. The V and J ends lost 2 bases and 0 bases, in that order; junction bases with no gene match: 6. CDR1 and CDR2 from the germline V gene are SGHTA and FQGNSA. In DNA form, the CDR3 reads TGTGCCAGCAGCTTAAAGGTGGGGGGGAACCAAGAGACCCAGTACTTC. Translation: CASSLKVGGNQETQYF.

This chain connects TRBV7-2 to TRBJ1-5, with D maybe TRBD1 (5 bases). The CDR3 is made up of 14 amino acids. Looked up from germline, CDR1 is SGHTA and CDR2 is FQGNSA. V lost 5 bases to trimming and J lost 2 bases, with 10 bases between them. CDR3 in amino acids: CASSPGPGNQPQHF. The CDR3 coding sequence is TGTGCCAGCAGCCCAGGGCCCGGCAATCAGCCCCAGCATTTT.

The chain couples TRBV10-2 to TRBJ2-2, with TRBD2 matching 11 bases. V lost 8 bases, J lost 5 bases, and 4 bases stayed unmatched. The CDR3 contains 14 residues. Germline V gene lookup returns CDR1 WSHSY and CDR2 SAAADI. The CDR3 spells CASRLAGGTGELFF. CDR3 in DNA: TGCGCCAGCCGCCTAGCGGGAGGAACCGGGGAGCTGTTTTTT.

This chain connects TRBV4-3 to TRBJ1-4, with D possibly being TRBD1 (5 bases). The V gene's germline CDR1 is LGHNA and CDR2 YSLEER. The CDR3 runs to 14 residues. Trimming cost V 4 bases and J 3 bases, with 9 bases left between them. The CDR3 reads CASSRGGANEKLFF. CDR3 sequence (DNA): TGCGCCAGCAGCCGGGGGGGAGCTAATGAAAAACTGTTTTTT.

The genes are TRBV28 and TRBJ2-3; 10 positions agree with TRBD2. In germline, CDR1 is MDHEN, CDR2 SYDVKM. V lost 3 bases and J lost 0; bases outside the gene matches: 3. The CDR3 consists of 16 residues. The chain's CDR3 is CASSFLAGDSTDTQYF. In DNA, the CDR3 is TGTGCCAGCAGTTTCCTAGCGGGGGATAGCACAGATACGCAGTATTTT.

This clone appeared a single time. The CDR3 reads CASSLYKQVIPYNEQFF. The DNA for the CDR3 is TGTGCCAGCAGTTTATACAAACAGGTCATCCCCTACAATGAGCAGTTCTTC. The chain combines TRBV27 with TRBJ2-1, with a weak D call TRBD1 (5 bases). CDR1 MNHEY and CDR2 SMNVEV come from the germline V gene (reference sequence). This CDR3 spans 17 amino acids. Between the trimmed V and J ends, which lost 1 base and 2 bases, there was a span of 15 bases.

The chain uses TRBV19 and TRBJ2-7; tentative D call: TRBD2 (5 bases). Trimming removed 3 bases at V and 4 bases at J, with 16 bases between. The CDR3 runs to 15 residues. In germline, CDR1 is LNHDA, CDR2 SQIVND (reference sequence). This CDR3 is CASSIPGTRVYEQYF. The CDR3 DNA sequence: TGTGCCAGTAGTATCCCAGGAACTAGGGTTTACGAGCAGTACTTC.

The chain has TRBV24-1 and TRBJ2-3, with D hard to call. Trimming shortened V by 0 bases and J by 0 bases, and 9 bases separated the two germline ends. Germline V gives CDR1 KGHDR, CDR2 SFDVKD. The CDR3 sequence is 16 residues long. CDR3 in amino acids: CATSDLAGWSTDTQYF. The DNA for the CDR3 is TGTGCCACCAGTGATTTGGCCGGGTGGAGCACAGATACGCAGTATTTT.

The chain is built from TRBV5-1 and TRBJ1-1; the D is unclear. Germline lookup yields CDR1 SGHRS and CDR2 YFSETQ. This CDR3 comprises 18 residues. The V end was cut by 1 base, the J end by 0 bases, with 19 bases between. In nucleotides, the CDR3 is TGCGCCAGCAGCTTGATAGGGAGGGCAAGTCCGATGAACACTGAAGCTTTCTTT. Encoded protein: CASSLIGRASPMNTEAFF.

This chain joins TRBV18 and TRBJ2-1; 11 positions agree with TRBD2. This CDR3 region has 19 residues. Germline trimming cut 0 bases from V and 9 bases from J; bases unmatched to any gene: 16. Germline loops: CDR1 KGHSH, CDR2 LQKENI. The CDR3 loop is CASSPPLAGGSFGGIEQFF. CDR3 DNA sequence: TGTGCCAGCTCACCACCTCTAGCGGGGGGTTCCTTCGGGGGCATTGAGCAGTTCTTC.